These T cell receptor beta chains were read from a single sample in a study of T cell responses to AZD1222 COVID-19 vaccine. Produced via immunoSEQ multiplex PCR; TCRdb's table is partial and in-frame only. The table records about 200,000 clones, roughly 92% of them present only once. Sequencing was performed on peripheral blood, taken 28 days after the second AZD1222 dose. Receptors were obtained from an adult who received the AZD1222 COVID-19 vaccine. CDR3s include the opening cysteine and the closing phenylalanine or tryptophan. A D gene is named only where the DNA matches it firmly.

>TRBJ2-3|TRBV28|15|TRBD2
TGTGCCAGCAGTTTGGGGCGGGGGGTCACAGATACGCAGTATTTT
CASSLGRGVTDTQYF
>TRBJ1-4|TRBV4-3|17|-
TGCGCCAGCAGCCAACACATTCAGCCGCTTGGGAATGAAAAACTGTTTTTT
CASSQHIQPLGNEKLFF
>TRBJ1-1|TRBV19|13|-
TGTGCCAGCCGTTGGGTCGGCGGCTCGGAAGCTTTCTTT
CASRWVGGSEAFF
>TRBJ2-5|TRBV19|16|-
TGTGCCAGTAGTAGCCTCGGGGCAGGGACGAAAGAGACCCAGTACTTC
CASSSLGAGTKETQYF
>TRBJ1-2|TRBV28|13|-
TGTGCCAGCAGTTTTGGCAGGGTCTATGGCTACACCTTC
CASSFGRVYGYTF
>TRBJ1-3|TRBV7-2|15|-
TGTGCCAGCAGCTTAGATTCGGGATATGGAAACACCATATATTTT
CASSLDSGYGNTIYF
>TRBJ1-4|TRBV12-3/TRBV12-4|12|-
TGTGCCAGCAGCCTAGGGGGGGGAAAACTGTTTTTT
CASSLGGGKLFF
>TRBJ1-2|TRBV6-1|12|-
TGTGCCAGCAGTGAAACAGGGATCGGCTACACCTTC
CASSETGIGYTF
>TRBJ2-1|TRBV14|14|TRBD1
TGTGCCAGCAGCCCGGACAGGTTCTACAATGAGCAGTTCTTC
CASSPDRFYNEQFF
>TRBJ2-5|TRBV9|15|-
TGTGCCAGCAGCTACCTCACAGGATACCAAGAGACCCAGTACTTC
CASSYLTGYQETQYF
>TRBJ2-3|TRBV7-9|16|TRBD2
TGTGCCAGCAGCTTTAGTGGGACTAGCTCGCCCGGTACGCAGTATTTT
CASSFSGTSSPGTQYF
>TRBJ1-1|TRBV6-5|14|-
TGTGCCAGTCGTTTTCCGGAGGTCGACACTGAAGCTTTCTTT
CASRFPEVDTEAFF
>TRBJ1-5|TRBV19|14|TRBD1
TGTGCCAGTAGTTCAACAGGGGGCAATCAGCCCCAGCATTTT
CASSSTGGNQPQHF
>TRBJ2-2|TRBV7-3|18|TRBD1
TGTGCCAGCAGGTTAAACACCGGACAGGCTATTAACACCGGGGAGCTGTTTTTT
CASRLNTGQAINTGELFF
>TRBJ2-7|TRBV5-4|13|-
TGTGCCAGCACCATCGACGGGGTTGGGGAGCAGTACTTC
CASTIDGVGEQYF